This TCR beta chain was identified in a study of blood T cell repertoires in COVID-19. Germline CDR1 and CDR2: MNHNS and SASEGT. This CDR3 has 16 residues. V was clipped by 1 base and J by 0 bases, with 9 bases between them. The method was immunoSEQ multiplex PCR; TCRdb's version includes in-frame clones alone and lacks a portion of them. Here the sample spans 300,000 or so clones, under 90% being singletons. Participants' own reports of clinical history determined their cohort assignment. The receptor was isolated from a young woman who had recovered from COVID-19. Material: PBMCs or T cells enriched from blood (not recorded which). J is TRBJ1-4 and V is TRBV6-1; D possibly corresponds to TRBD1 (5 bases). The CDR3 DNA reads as TGTGCCAGCAGTGAAGAACAGGTCGCAACTAATGAAAAACTGTTTTTT. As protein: CASSEEQVATNEKLFF.